Listed below are T cell receptor beta chains from one sample, sequenced in a study of cytomegalovirus exposure and HLA in healthy donors. This table comes from immunoSEQ multiplex PCR, and its TCRdb copy is limited to in-frame clones, with some not included. The sample totals about 200,000 clones; its top ten clones hold roughly 0.74%. Input material: PBMCs. These receptors all stem from a boy between 5 and 17 years old in good health and CMV-seronegative. CDR3s include the opening cysteine and the closing phenylalanine or tryptophan. Fields, in order: V gene, J gene, D gene, CDR3 DNA, CDR3 protein. D genes are given only for firm matches.

>TRBV28|TRBJ1-2|.
TGTGCCAGCAGCCCCGGACAGAGATATGGCTACACCTTC
CASSPGQRYGYTF
>TRBV15|TRBJ2-7|.
TGTGCCACCAGCAGAGGGACATCCTCCTACGCTCAGTACTTC
CATSRGTSSYAQYF
>TRBV27|TRBJ2-1|.
TGTGCCAGCAGTGAACGGGTGACTGAGCAGTTCTTC
CASSERVTEQFF
>TRBV12-1|TRBJ1-1|.
TGTGCCAGCAGTATCGGACAGGGACGCACGGCTTTCTTT
CASSIGQGRTAFF
>TRBV6-1|TRBJ1-1|TRBD1
TGTGCCAGCGGTAATCCCCTAGACAGGGGTGAAGCTTTCTTT
CASGNPLDRGEAFF
>TRBV11-2|TRBJ1-1|.
TGTGCCAGCAGCTTAGATCGTAGGAGGGAAGCTTTCTTT
CASSLDRRREAFF
>TRBV6-5|TRBJ2-7|.
TGTGCCAGTAGAGGAGTCTACGAGCAGTACTTC
CASRGVYEQYF
>TRBV10-2|TRBJ2-3|TRBD1
TGCGCCAGCAGTGAGACAGGGGTGGGAAGAGATACGCAGTATTTT
CASSETGVGRDTQYF
>TRBV18|TRBJ1-1|.
TGTGCCAGCTCCAGGGGACGACAGCTGAACACTGAAGCTTTCTTT
CASSRGRQLNTEAFF
>TRBV4-1|TRBJ1-3|.
TGCGCCAGTCGGGAAGGGGGGGCTGGAAACACCATATATTTT
CASREGGAGNTIYF
>TRBV19|TRBJ2-7|TRBD2
TGTGCCAGTAGTACATCTAGCGGGGGTGGCAACGAGCAGTACTTC
CASSTSSGGGNEQYF
>TRBV7-3|TRBJ2-4|TRBD2
TGTGCCAGCAGCCAGGACGCTAGCGGGGTTTTATACTTC
CASSQDASGVLYF
>TRBV7-9|TRBJ1-3|TRBD1
TGTGCCAGCACCCGGACAGGGCCCAATCGGGCCATATATTTT
CASTRTGPNRAIYF
>TRBV5-6|TRBJ2-1|TRBD2
TGTGCCAGCAGCTTAATTGCGGGGGTTAACAATGAGCAGTTCTTC
CASSLIAGVNNEQFF
>TRBV4-2|TRBJ2-3|.
TGTGCCAGCAGCCAAGAAGGAGGGGCCTCCAGCACAGATACGCAGTATTTT
CASSQEGGASSTDTQYF
>TRBV4-1|TRBJ2-7|.
TGCGCCAGCGCGACAGATACCTACGAGCAGTACTTC
CASATDTYEQYF
>TRBV9|TRBJ1-2|.
TGTGCCAGCAGCTCAGGTGGGGGGTTCTATGGCTACACCTTC
CASSSGGGFYGYTF
>TRBV11-2|TRBJ2-2|TRBD2
TGTGCCAGCAGCTTGGCGGGGGGGATTAAGGCCGGGGAGCTGTTTTTT
CASSLAGGIKAGELFF
>TRBV14|TRBJ2-7|TRBD2
TGTGCCAGCAGCCAAGCTGAGCGGGGGCACTACGAGCAGTACTTC
CASSQAERGHYEQYF
>TRBV11-2|TRBJ2-7|.
TGTGCCAGCAGCTTAATCCACGGGAGCTCCTACGAGCAGTACTTC
CASSLIHGSSYEQYF
>TRBV6-5|TRBJ1-1|.
TGTGCCAGCAGTTACGGGGGGGAGGGGGGATTAGGTTTCTTT
CASSYGGEGGLGFF
>TRBV2|TRBJ2-3|.
TGTGCCAGCAGTGAACAGCGCGGGACAGATACGCAGTATTTT
CASSEQRGTDTQYF
>TRBV29-1|TRBJ1-5|TRBD1
TGCAGCGTCCACTCCGGGACAGCTTTTAGCAATCAGCCCCAGCATTTT
CSVHSGTAFSNQPQHF
>TRBV6-1|TRBJ2-7|.
TGTGCCAGCTCTGGAGCCCAAATATCGGGGGAGCAGTACTTC
CASSGAQISGEQYF
>TRBV7-9|TRBJ2-7|.
TGTGCCAGCAGCTTAGGCCCCGAGCAGTACTTC
CASSLGPEQYF
>TRBV28|TRBJ2-7|.
TGTGCCAGCAGTTTAACTCTGGGCTACTACGAGCAGTACTTC
CASSLTLGYYEQYF
>TRBV19|TRBJ2-6|.
TGTGCCAGTAGAGCGCGGTCGGGGTTAATTGGGGCCAACGTCCTGACTTTC
CASRARSGLIGANVLTF
>TRBV7-9|TRBJ1-2|.
TGTGCCAGCAGCCCCGACAGAATCTATGGCTACACCTTC
CASSPDRIYGYTF
>TRBV6-1|TRBJ1-5|TRBD1
TGTGCCAGCAGTTTACAGGGGGAGGCCCAGCATTTT
CASSLQGEAQHF
>TRBV6-5|TRBJ2-5|TRBD2
TGTGCCAGCAGTTCCCTAGCGGGGGAAGAGACCCAGTACTTC
CASSSLAGEETQYF
>TRBV7-7|TRBJ2-5|.
TGTGCTAGCAGCTTTTCTAGTAGTTCCAAAGAGACCCAGTACTTC
CASSFSSSSKETQYF
>TRBV7-3|TRBJ1-5|.
TGTGCCAGCAGCTTATCAGGGGAGCGGGGTCAGCCCCAGCATTTT
CASSLSGERGQPQHF
>TRBV14|TRBJ1-1|.
TGTGCCAGCAGCCAAGTAGCCAGTGTCACTGAAGCTTTCTTT
CASSQVASVTEAFF
>TRBV28|TRBJ2-7|.
TGTGCCAGCAGGTATCCGGGACAAATCTACGAGCAGTACTTC
CASRYPGQIYEQYF
>TRBV5-6|TRBJ1-1|.
TGTGCCAGCGCTACCGGGAGGACTGAAGCTTTCTTT
CASATGRTEAFF
>TRBV27|TRBJ2-1|.
TGTGCCAGCAGTTTGACTAGCTCCTACAATGAGCAGTTCTTC
CASSLTSSYNEQFF
>TRBV5-3|TRBJ1-2|.
TGTGCCAGAAGCCGACCCTCGGGGGGACTTAATCGGGACTATGGCTACACCTTC
CARSRPSGGLNRDYGYTF
>TRBV7-8|TRBJ2-5|TRBD1
TGTGCCAGCAGCACTACAGGGGGCTGGGAGACCCAGTACTTC
CASSTTGGWETQYF
>TRBV5-6|TRBJ2-2|TRBD2
TGTGCCTCAGAGGGGACTAATCCCGGGGAGCTGTTTTTT
CASEGTNPGELFF
>TRBV28|TRBJ1-2|TRBD1
TGTGCCAGCACTCTGGGACAGAATAACTATGGCTACACCTTC
CASTLGQNNYGYTF
>TRBV11-2|TRBJ2-2|TRBD2
TGTGCCAGCAGCGATAGCGGGGGGGCCCGCACCGGGGAGCTGTTTTTT
CASSDSGGARTGELFF
>TRBV2|TRBJ1-6|TRBD1
TGTGCCAGCAGTGGACAGGGGGCGCGAAATAATTCACCCCTCCACTTT
CASSGQGARNNSPLHF
>TRBV18|TRBJ1-1|.
TGTGCCAGCTCACCGTCCACAGGGAACACTGAAGCTTTCTTT
CASSPSTGNTEAFF
>TRBV6-5|TRBJ1-3|.
TGTGCCAGCAGAAACTTACAGGAGTACGGAAACACCATATATTTT
CASRNLQEYGNTIYF
>TRBV18|TRBJ2-3|TRBD1
TGTGCCAGCTCACGGCAGGGGGCAGATACGCAGTATTTT
CASSRQGADTQYF
>TRBV2|TRBJ1-2|.
TGTGCTCAAGGAAGCAGGGCCAACTATGGCTACACCTTC
CAQGSRANYGYTF
>TRBV5-1|TRBJ2-4|TRBD1
TGCGCCAGCAGGCCCGAGGGACAGGGGGCTGCCAAAAACATTCAGTACTTC
CASRPEGQGAAKNIQYF
>TRBV9|TRBJ2-7|TRBD1
TGTGCCAGCAGCGTAGGCGGGACAGGGGGCTACGAGCAGTACTTC
CASSVGGTGGYEQYF
>TRBV4-1|TRBJ2-4|TRBD2
TGCGCCAGCAGCCACGGACTAGTGGGGAACATTCAGTACTTC
CASSHGLVGNIQYF
>TRBV2|TRBJ2-2|TRBD2
TGTGGAAGTCGGCTAGCGGTAACCGGGGAGCTGTTTTTT
CGSRLAVTGELFF
>TRBV14|TRBJ1-1|.
TGTGCCAGCAGCCAAGATTTCCGCACTGAAGCTTTCTTT
CASSQDFRTEAFF
>TRBV9|TRBJ2-3|.
TGTGCCAGCAGGGGGCTGAGGACAGATACGCAGTATTTT
CASRGLRTDTQYF
>TRBV9|TRBJ1-6|.
TGTGCCAGCAGCGTAGAAGCCGGTCTGCTACCCCTCCACTTT
CASSVEAGLLPLHF
>TRBV7-2|TRBJ1-2|TRBD1
TGTGCCAGCAGCTTAGGGGGGACAGGGGGTAACTATGGCTACACCTTC
CASSLGGTGGNYGYTF
>TRBV27|TRBJ2-7|.
TGTGCCAGCAGTTTTGCAGGCTCCTACGAGCAGTACTTC
CASSFAGSYEQYF